This T cell receptor beta chain came from a study of T cells in Graves' hyperthyroidism and ophthalmopathy. About this clonotype: Its antigen is currently unknown.

When ophthalmopathy did not progress within 18 months, Graves' hyperthyroidism was considered stable. Any patient presenting with uncontrolled infection, other autoimmune disease, pregnancy or lactation was left out. Trimming at V came to 6 bases and at J to 3 bases, leaving 7 bases not matched to a gene. This CDR3 comprises 15 residues. Germline loops: CDR1 SNHLY, CDR2 FYNNEI. The study's findings and limits: Ophthalmopathy was told apart from stable hyperthyroidism by a 13 V-J model.

The source material, RNA transcripts, was used to amplify TCR beta CDR3 regions. RT-PCR in the first round (using the HTBI primer set) targeted the TCR CDR3. In TCRdb, the multiplex PCR reads were re-called with MiXCR into one record per CDR3 protein. The sample includes around 540,000 distinct CDR3 sequences, 35% to 55% of them seen just once. V gene TRBV2 combines with J gene TRBJ2-7; TRBD1 matches 11 bases. This sequence was found in a woman aged 18-35 years with Graves' hyperthyroidism. Material: peripheral blood or thyroid tissue (not recorded which). CDR3 DNA: TGTGCCAGCAGAGCCGGGACAGGGGGAAACTACGAGCAGTACTTC. Translated: CASRAGTGGNYEQYF.